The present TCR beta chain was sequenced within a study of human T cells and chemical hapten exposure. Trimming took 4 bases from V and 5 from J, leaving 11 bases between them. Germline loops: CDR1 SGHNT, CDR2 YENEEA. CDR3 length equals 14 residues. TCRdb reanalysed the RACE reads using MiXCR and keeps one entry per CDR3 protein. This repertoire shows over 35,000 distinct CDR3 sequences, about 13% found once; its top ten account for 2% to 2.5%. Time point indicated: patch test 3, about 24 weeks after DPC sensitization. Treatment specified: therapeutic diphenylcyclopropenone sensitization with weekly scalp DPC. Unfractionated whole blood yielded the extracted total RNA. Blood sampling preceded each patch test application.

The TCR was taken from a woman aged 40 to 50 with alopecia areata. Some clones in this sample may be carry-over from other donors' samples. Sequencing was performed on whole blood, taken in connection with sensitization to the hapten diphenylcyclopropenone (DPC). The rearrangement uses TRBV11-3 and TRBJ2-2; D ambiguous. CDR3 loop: CASSSPDLTGELFF. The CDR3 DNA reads TGTGCCAGCAGCTCCCCCGACCTAACCGGGGAGCTGTTTTTT.